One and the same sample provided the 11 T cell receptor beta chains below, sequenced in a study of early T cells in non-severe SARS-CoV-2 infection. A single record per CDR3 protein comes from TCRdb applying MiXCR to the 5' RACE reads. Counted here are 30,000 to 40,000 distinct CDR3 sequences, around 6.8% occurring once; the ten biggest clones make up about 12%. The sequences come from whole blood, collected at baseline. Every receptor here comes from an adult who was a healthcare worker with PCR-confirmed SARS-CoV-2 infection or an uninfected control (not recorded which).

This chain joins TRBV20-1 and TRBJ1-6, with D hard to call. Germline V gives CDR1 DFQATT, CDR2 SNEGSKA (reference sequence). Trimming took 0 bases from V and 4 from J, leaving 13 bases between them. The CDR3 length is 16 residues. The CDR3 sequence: CSARDDNRAYNSPLHF. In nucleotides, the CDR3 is TGCAGTGCTAGAGACGACAACCGGGCGTATAATTCACCCCTCCACTTT.

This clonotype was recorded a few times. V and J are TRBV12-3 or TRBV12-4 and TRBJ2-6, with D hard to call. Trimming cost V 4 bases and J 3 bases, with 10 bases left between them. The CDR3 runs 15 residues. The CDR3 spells CASSSPEYGANVLTF. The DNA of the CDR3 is TGTGCCAGCAGTTCCCCGGAGTATGGGGCCAACGTCCTGACTTTC.

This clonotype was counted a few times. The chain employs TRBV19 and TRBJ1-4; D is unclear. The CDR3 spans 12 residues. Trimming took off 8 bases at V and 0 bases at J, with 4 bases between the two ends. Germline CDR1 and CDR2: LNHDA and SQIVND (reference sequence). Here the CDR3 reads CASATTNEKLFF. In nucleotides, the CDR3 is TGTGCCAGTGCGACAACTAATGAAAAACTGTTTTTT.

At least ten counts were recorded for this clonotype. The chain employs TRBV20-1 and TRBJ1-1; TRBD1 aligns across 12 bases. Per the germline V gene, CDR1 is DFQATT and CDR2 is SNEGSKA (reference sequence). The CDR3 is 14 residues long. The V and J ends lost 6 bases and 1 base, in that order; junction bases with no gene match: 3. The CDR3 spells CSAGQGAQNTEAFF. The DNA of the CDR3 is TGCAGTGCGGGACAGGGGGCTCAGAACACTGAAGCTTTCTTT.

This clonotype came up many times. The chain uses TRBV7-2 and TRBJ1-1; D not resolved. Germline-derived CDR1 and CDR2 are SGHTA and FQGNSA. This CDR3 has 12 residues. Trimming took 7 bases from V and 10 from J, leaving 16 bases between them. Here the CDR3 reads CASTPLAGAAFF. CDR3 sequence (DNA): TGTGCCAGCACCCCGCTGGCGGGCGCAGCTTTCTTT.

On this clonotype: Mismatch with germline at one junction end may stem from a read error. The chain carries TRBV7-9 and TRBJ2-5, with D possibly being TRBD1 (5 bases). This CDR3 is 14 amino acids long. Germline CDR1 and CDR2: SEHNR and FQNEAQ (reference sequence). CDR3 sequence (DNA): TGTGCCAGCAACCATTGGGGCTACCAAGAGACCGAGTACTTC. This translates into CASNHWGYQETEYF.

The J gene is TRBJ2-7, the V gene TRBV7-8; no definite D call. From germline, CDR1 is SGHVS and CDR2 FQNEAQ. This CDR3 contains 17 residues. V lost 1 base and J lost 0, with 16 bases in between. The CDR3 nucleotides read TGTGCCAGCAGCTTAGAGAGTCATCCGAAAAGCTCCTACGAGCAGTACGTC. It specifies CASSLESHPKSSYEQYV.

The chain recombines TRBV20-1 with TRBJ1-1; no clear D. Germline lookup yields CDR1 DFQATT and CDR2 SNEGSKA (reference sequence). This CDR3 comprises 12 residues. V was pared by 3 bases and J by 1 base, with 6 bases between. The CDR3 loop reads CSASISNTEAFF. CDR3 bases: TGCAGTGCTAGCATCTCGAACACTGAAGCTTTCTTT.

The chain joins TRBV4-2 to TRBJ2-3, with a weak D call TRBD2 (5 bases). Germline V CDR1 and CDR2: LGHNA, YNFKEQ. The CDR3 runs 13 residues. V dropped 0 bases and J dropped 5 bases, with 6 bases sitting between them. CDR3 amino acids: CASSQEGGDTQYF. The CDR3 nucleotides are TGTGCCAGCAGCCAAGAAGGAGGAGATACGCAGTATTTT.

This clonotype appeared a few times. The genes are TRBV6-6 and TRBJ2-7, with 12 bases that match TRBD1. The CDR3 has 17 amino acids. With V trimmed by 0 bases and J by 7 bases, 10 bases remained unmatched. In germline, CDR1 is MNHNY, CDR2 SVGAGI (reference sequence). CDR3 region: CASSYSYVGDRGREQYF. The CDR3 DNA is TGTGCCAGCAGTTACTCTTACGTTGGGGACAGGGGGCGTGAGCAGTACTTC.

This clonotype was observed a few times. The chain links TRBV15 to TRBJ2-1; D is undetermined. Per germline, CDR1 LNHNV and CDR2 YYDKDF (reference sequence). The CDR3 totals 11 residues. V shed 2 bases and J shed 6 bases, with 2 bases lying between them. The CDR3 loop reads CATSRSNEQFF. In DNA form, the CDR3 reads TGTGCCACCAGCAGAAGCAATGAGCAGTTCTTC. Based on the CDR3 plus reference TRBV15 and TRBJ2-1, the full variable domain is DAMVIQNPRYQVTQFGKPVTLSCSQTLNHNVMYWYQQKSSQAPKLLFHYYDKDFNNEADTPDNFQSRRPNTSFCFLDIRSPGLGDTAMYLCATSRSNEQFFGPGTRLTVL.